This section outlines one TCR beta chain sequence together with its context. Its antigen is unknown. These data originate in a study of Ad26.COV2.S vaccination and SARS-CoV-2 variants. Study details: Intramuscular Ad26.COV2.S doses were given once or twice, 56 days apart. Overall study results and limits: Responses of spike-specific T cells (both CD8+ and CD4+) reportedly showed substantial breadth after vaccination.

Described treatment: about 20 received Ad26.COV2.S at low or high dose, single or two shots; about 5 received placebo; per-sample allocation not given. Samples analyzed were those drawn on day 63 after the first vaccine or placebo injection. An adult donor aged 18-55 years was enrolled in Boston. Germline V gene lookup returns CDR1 MNHEY and CDR2 SVGAGI. V shed 6 bases and J 11 bases; nucleotides not matched to a gene: 11. The CDR3 is made up of 15 amino acids. Using immunoSEQ multiplex PCR, the repertoire was profiled, and TCRdb retains in-frame clones only, with some absent. The sample contains fewer than 400,000 clones, 75% to 90% of which appear only once.

The TCR sequence derives from a person between 18 and 65 years old who received the Ad26.COV2.S COVID-19 vaccine or a placebo. The sample consisted of peripheral blood, taken in a trial of Ad26.COV2.S vaccine versus placebo. The rearrangement uses TRBV6-5 and TRBJ1-6; 9 bases are a match to TRBD1. In nucleotides, the CDR3 is TGTGCCAGCAGGGCCGGGACAGGGAGGTTGCCACCCCTCCACTTT. Its protein is CASRAGTGRLPPLHF.